These 27 T cell receptor beta chains were sequenced from one sample in a study of CD4 and CD8 cells across lung adenocarcinoma regions. TCRdb used MiXCR to reprocess the PCR reads, holding one entry per CDR3 protein. The sample lists roughly 7,000 distinct CDR3 sequences, approximately 50% occurring once. The specimen was CD8+ T cells from the center of a lung tumor. Receptors were obtained from a female donor with lung adenocarcinoma. The CD4 and CD8 labels of this study may be unreliable.

A single count supports this clonotype. The J gene is TRBJ2-2, the V gene TRBV7-6; no firm D call. Trimming cost V 5 bases and J 4 bases, with 14 bases left between them. CDR3 size: 15 residues. Germline V gene sequence: CDR1 SGHVS, CDR2 FNYEAQ. Written as DNA, the CDR3 is TGTGCCAGCAGCGCATCGACCATAGGCACCGGGGAGCTGTTTTTT. Its protein product is CASSASTIGTGELFF.

As concerns this clonotype: A much more abundant neighbour one base away suggests this may be a read error. The CDR3 is CASSYVAGGALNEQYF. The CDR3 region has the DNA TGTGCCAGCAGTTACGTAGCGGGAGGGGCGTTAAATGAGCAGTACTTC. V and J are TRBV6-5 and TRBJ2-4; TRBD2 matches 11 bases. The germline CDR1 and CDR2 sequences are MNHEY and SVGAGI. V trimming: 2 bases; J trimming: 13 bases; junction bases outside the gene matches: 13. This CDR3 has 16 amino acids.

This clonotype counts as medium-sized. The chain recombines TRBV6-1 with TRBJ2-3; D remains unclear. V lost 0 bases, J lost 4 bases, and 11 bases lay in between. The germline V gene encodes CDR1 MNHNS and CDR2 SASEGT. The CDR3 is made up of 15 amino acids. In nucleotides, the CDR3 is TGTGCCAGCAGTGAAGCACCAGGAGTGGCAGATACGCAGTATTTT. Protein: CASSEAPGVADTQYF.

This clonotype was observed a few times. The rearrangement joins TRBV6-5 to TRBJ1-4; 7 bases align to TRBD1. Germline lookup yields CDR1 MNHEY and CDR2 SVGAGI. V shed 6 bases and J 8 bases; nucleotides not matched to a gene: 9. The CDR3 is made up of 14 amino acids. The CDR3, as DNA: TGTGCCAGCAGCTACAGGGGTGGTTACGAAAAACTGTTTTTT. Its translation is CASSYRGGYEKLFF.

This clonotype was detected many times. A much larger clone differs from this one at a single base, so this may be a read error. V and J are TRBV6-4 and TRBJ2-1; 10 positions match TRBD2. The DNA matches TRBJ2-7 better at its end, which makes the J call doubtful. CDR3 length: 16 amino acids. Germline V gene sequence: CDR1 MRHNA, CDR2 SNTAGT. CDR3 amino acids: CASSDSASGGYNEQYF. CDR3 sequence (DNA): TGTGCCAGCAGTGACTCAGCTAGCGGGGGTTACAATGAGCAGTACTTC.

This clonotype has only a few counts. The V gene is TRBV4-3, the J gene TRBJ2-2; 8 bases agree with TRBD1. CDR1 LGHNA and CDR2 YSLEER come from the germline V gene. The length of the CDR3 is 18 residues. V lost 0 bases to trimming and J lost 4 bases; unmatched junction nucleotides: 10. CDR3 protein: CASSQDLVDRGITGELFF. In DNA form, the CDR3 reads TGCGCCAGCAGCCAAGATCTGGTAGACAGGGGAATCACCGGGGAGCTGTTTTTT.

CDR3 bases: TGTGCCAGCAGGTCCGCCCCTTTCGGCGGGAACGGGGACCCAGAGACGCAGTACTTC. Protein product: CASRSAPFGGNGDPETQYF. The genes are TRBV6-1 and TRBJ2-3; D perhaps matches TRBD2 (6 bases). The DNA end favors TRBJ2-7, so the J call may be wrong. The germline V gene has CDR1 MNHNS and CDR2 SASEGT. The CDR3 extends over 19 amino acids.

This clonotype is large within its sample. J is TRBJ1-5 and V is TRBV6-1; D ambiguous. CDR3 length: 12 amino acids. Germline loops: CDR1 MNHNS, CDR2 SASEGT. V was trimmed by 2 bases and J by 5 bases, leaving 4 bases between them. Here the CDR3 reads CASSEQDQPQHF. CDR3 coding DNA: TGTGCCAGCAGTGAACAGGATCAGCCCCAGCATTTT.

By share, this clonotype ranks as medium-sized. V usage is TRBV6-6 and J usage is TRBJ2-1; 10 bases match TRBD2. J was trimmed by 5 bases and V by 6 bases; bases with no gene match: 4. The CDR3 is made up of 14 amino acids. Germline values: CDR1 MNHNY, CDR2 SVGAGI (reference sequence). Written as DNA, the CDR3 is TGTGCCAGCAGCGGACTAGCGGATCACAATGAGCAGTTCTTC. Its translation is CASSGLADHNEQFF.

This clonotype was counted a few times. V gene TRBV6-5 combines with J gene TRBJ2-7; perhaps TRBD1 as D (8 bases). The germline gives CDR1 MNHEY, CDR2 SVGAGI. Trimming stripped 2 bases from V and 5 bases from J, with 16 bases between. The CDR3 is 15 amino acids. CDR3 in amino acids: CASSYGQGGPDEQYF. CDR3 nucleotides: TGTGCCAGCAGTTACGGACAGGGAGGGCCTGACGAGCAGTACTTC.

This clonotype was observed a few times. The chain joins TRBV4-3 to TRBJ2-1, with D tentatively TRBD1 (5 bases). The end of the DNA is better explained by TRBJ2-7, so the J call may be wrong. Germline loops: CDR1 LGHNA, CDR2 YSLEER. The CDR3 is 12 residues long. Here the CDR3 DNA reads TGCGCCAGCAGCCTAGGCCCAGGGGAGCAGTACTTC. It is translated as CASSLGPGEQYF.

The chain links TRBV6-5 to TRBJ2-7, with 10 bases lining up with TRBD2. The CDR3 sequence is 17 residues long. Trimming cost V 3 bases and J 5 bases; bases outside gene matches: 13. Germline CDR1 reads MNHEY; CDR2 reads SVGAGI. The CDR3 loop is CASSYRLAGEFSDEQYF. In nucleotides, the CDR3 is TGTGCCAGCAGTTATCGGCTAGCGGGAGAATTTTCTGACGAGCAGTACTTC.

V and J are TRBV12-3 or TRBV12-4 and TRBJ2-5; D assignment may be TRBD1 or TRBD2 (5 bases each). Trimming stripped 8 bases from V and 8 bases from J, with 24 bases between. This CDR3 is built from 15 residues. The CDR3 region has the DNA TGTGCCAGCGGTCCCGGGGACCGTGGCACAGATACCCAGTACTTC. Protein sequence: CASGPGDRGTDTQYF.

The V gene is TRBV19, the J gene TRBJ1-1, with 7 bases that match TRBD1. The germline gives CDR1 LNHDA, CDR2 SQIVND (reference sequence). Germline trimming cut 7 bases from V and 5 bases from J; bases unmatched to any gene: 7. The CDR3 covers 13 residues. The CDR3 spells CASILPGQTEAFF. CDR3 bases: TGTGCCAGTATTCTTCCGGGACAGACTGAAGCTTTCTTT.

This clonotype was counted between two and nine times. The chain has TRBV19 and TRBJ2-3, with TRBD1 matching over 9 bases. Germline values: CDR1 LNHDA, CDR2 SQIVND (reference sequence). V lost 6 bases and J lost 3; bases outside the gene matches: 4. CDR3 size: 14 residues. CDR3 bases: TGTGCCAGTAGGACAGGGGGTAAGACAGATACGCAGTATTTT. The encoded protein is CASRTGGKTDTQYF.

Regarding this clonotype: This may be a read error: a much more frequent sequence differs by one nucleotide. J is TRBJ1-1 and V is TRBV6-5; D perhaps matches TRBD1 (5 bases). The length of the CDR3 is 13 residues. Germline CDR1 and CDR2: MNHEY and SVGAGI. The CDR3 protein is CVSSNNGGTEAFF. Here the CDR3 DNA reads TGTGTCAGCAGTAACAATGGGGGTACTGAAGCTTTCTTT.

In its sample, this clonotype is medium-sized (0.01 to 0.1%). V and J are TRBV7-2 and TRBJ2-5, with 9 bases lining up with TRBD1. The CDR3 contains 15 residues. The germline CDR1 and CDR2 sequences are SGHTA and FQGNSA. V was clipped by 0 bases and J by 9 bases; unmatched bases: 8. The CDR3 DNA reads TGTGCCAGCAGCTTAGCCACCGGACAGGGGTTATCCCAGTACTTC. Translation: CASSLATGQGLSQYF.

The chain recombines TRBV6-2 or TRBV6-3 with TRBJ2-1, with D possibly TRBD1 on 5 matching bases. CDR3 size: 15 residues. V lost 5 bases and J lost 0, with 11 bases in between. CDR1 MNHEY and CDR2 SVGEGT come from the germline V gene. This CDR3 reads CASSAKDSSYNEQFF. The CDR3 DNA reads TGTGCCAGCAGTGCTAAAGACAGCTCCTACAATGAGCAGTTCTTC.

The chain combines TRBV7-3 with TRBJ2-5; 12 nucleotides align to TRBD1. Trimming at V came to 8 bases and at J to 11 bases, leaving 18 bases not matched to a gene. Germline lookup yields CDR1 SGHTA and CDR2 FQGTGA. The CDR3 extends over 16 amino acids. In DNA form, the CDR3 reads TGTGCCAGCGGGGGGACAGGGGGCCGCGTCCAAGGTACGCAGTACTTC. It is translated as CASGGTGGRVQGTQYF. Supplemented by reference TRBV7-3 and TRBJ2-5, the full variable domain reads GAGVSQTPSNKVTEKGKYVELRCDPISGHTALYWYRQSLGQGPEFLIYFQGTGAADDSGLPNDRFFAVRPEGSVSTLKIQRTERGDSAVYLCASGGTGGRVQGTQYFGPGTRLLVL.

Only a few counts were recorded for this clonotype. J is TRBJ2-3 and V is TRBV5-6; no reliable D call. V lost 4 bases and J 6 bases, leaving 12 bases between the germline ends. The CDR3 loop spans 13 amino acids. Germline loops: CDR1 SGHDT, CDR2 YYEEEE. The DNA for the CDR3 is TGTGCCAGCAGCAAGGGATTATCGGATACGCAGTATTTT. As protein: CASSKGLSDTQYF.

The rearrangement joins TRBV7-2 to TRBJ2-5; 13 bases are a match to TRBD2. The J call may be mistaken, given a closer DNA end match to TRBJ2-7. Germline loops: CDR1 SGHTA, CDR2 FQGNSA. The CDR3 spans 17 residues. CDR3 sequence reads: CASSPTSGGVYSYEQYF. DNA for the CDR3: TGTGCCAGCAGCCCCACTAGCGGGGGGGTCTACTCCTACGAGCAGTACTTC.

Note on this clonotype: In this CDR3 the conserved last residue, phenylalanine or tryptophan, is missing, so a read error is likely. This rearrangement joins TRBV6-1 to TRBJ2-6, with 7 bases lining up with TRBD1. The closer fit of TRBJ2-7 to the DNA end suggests the J call may be wrong. The CDR3 has 16 residues. CDR1 is MNHNS and CDR2 is SASEGT in the germline V gene. The CDR3 DNA sequence: TGTGCCAGCAGTGAATTTAGGGGGCCTGGGGCCAACGAGCAGTACTTA. Protein product: CASSEFRGPGANEQYL.

By share, this clonotype ranks as large. The chain employs TRBV27 and TRBJ2-5; D not resolved. This CDR3 contains 13 residues. Germline assignment: CDR1 MNHEY and CDR2 SMNVEV (reference sequence). The V end was cut by 5 bases, the J end by 5 bases, with 12 bases between. The CDR3 sequence: CASSVISMETQYF. Here the CDR3 DNA reads TGTGCCAGCAGTGTTATAAGTATGGAGACCCAGTACTTC.

Relative to its sample, this clonotype is large. This rearrangement joins TRBV6-1 to TRBJ2-4; maybe TRBD2 (6 bases). This CDR3 comprises 15 residues. From germline, CDR1 is MNHNS and CDR2 SASEGT. The ends were cut back, 6 bases at V and 6 bases at J, with 18 bases in the middle. In DNA, the CDR3 is TGTGCCAGCAGGGCTGCTGCCTCCGGGGGAAACATTCAGTACTTC. It translates to CASRAAASGGNIQYF.

This clonotype was seen more than once but under ten times. V and J are TRBV7-8 and TRBJ1-2; TRBD1 aligns across 9 bases. The CDR3 runs 15 residues. V lost 5 bases and J lost 5; bases outside the gene matches: 9. CDR1 is SGHVS, CDR2 FQNEAQ, per germline. The CDR3 region is CASSLRTGDLYGYTF. The CDR3 DNA reads TGTGCCAGCAGCCTTAGGACAGGGGACCTATATGGCTACACCTTC.

This rearrangement joins TRBV7-8 to TRBJ2-7, with 9 bases fitting TRBD1. V dropped 1 base and J dropped 3; count of bases not matched to a gene: 1. There are 14 residues in the CDR3. Germline CDR1 reads SGHVS; CDR2 reads FQNEAQ. CDR3 nucleotide sequence: TGTGCCAGCAGCTTAGGACAGGGGGTCTACGAGCAGTACTTC. Its protein is CASSLGQGVYEQYF.

In the case of this clonotype: The junction differs from germline at one of its ends, possibly a read error. V usage is TRBV12-3 or TRBV12-4 and J usage is TRBJ2-6; a possible D gene is TRBD2 (6 bases). The CDR3 extends over 16 amino acids. CDR3 DNA sequence: TGTGCCAGCAGTTTTAGGGGCGGGACTGGGGCCAACGTCCAGAATTTC. Protein: CASSFRGGTGANVQNF.